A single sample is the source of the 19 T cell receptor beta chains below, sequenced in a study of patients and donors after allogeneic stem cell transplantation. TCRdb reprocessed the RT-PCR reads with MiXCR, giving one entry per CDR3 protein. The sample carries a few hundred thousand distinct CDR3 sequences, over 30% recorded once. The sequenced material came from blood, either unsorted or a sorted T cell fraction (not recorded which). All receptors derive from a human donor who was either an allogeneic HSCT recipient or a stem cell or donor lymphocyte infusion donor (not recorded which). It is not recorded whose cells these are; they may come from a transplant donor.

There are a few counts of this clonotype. CDR3 sequence (DNA): TGCGCCAGCAGCCTGACAGGCCGGGATATTATTAGCAATCAGCCCCAGCATTTT. Its protein product is CASSLTGRDIISNQPQHF. This chain joins TRBV5-1 and TRBJ1-5; tentative D call: TRBD1 (6 bases). The germline CDR1 and CDR2 sequences are SGHRS and YFSETQ. The ends were cut back, 4 bases at V and 0 bases at J, with 20 bases in the middle. The CDR3 loop spans 18 amino acids.

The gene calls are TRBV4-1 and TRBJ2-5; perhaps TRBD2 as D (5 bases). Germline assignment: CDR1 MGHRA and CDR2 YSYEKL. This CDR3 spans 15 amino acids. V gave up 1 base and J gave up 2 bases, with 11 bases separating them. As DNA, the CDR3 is TGCGCCAGCAGCCAAGTAGTGTCGGGGCAAGAGACCCAGTACTTC. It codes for CASSQVVSGQETQYF.

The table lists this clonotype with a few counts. The CDR3 sequence: CASSIGGGNYGYTF. The DNA of the CDR3 is TGTGCCAGCAGTATTGGGGGCGGAAACTATGGCTACACCTTC. This chain links TRBV5-5 with TRBJ1-2, with a possible D match to TRBD1 (6 bases). Germline CDR1 is SGHKS and CDR2 is YYEKEE (reference sequence). The CDR3 runs to 14 residues. The ends were cut back, 5 bases at V and 2 bases at J, with 13 bases in the middle. The full variable domain, in which reference TRBV5-5 and TRBJ1-2 provide the parts outside the CDR3, is DAGVTQSPTHLIKTRGQQVTLRCSPISGHKSVSWYQQVLGQGPQFIFQYYEKEERGRGNFPDRFSARQFPNYSSELNVNALLLGDSALYLCASSIGGGNYGYTFGSGTRLTVV.

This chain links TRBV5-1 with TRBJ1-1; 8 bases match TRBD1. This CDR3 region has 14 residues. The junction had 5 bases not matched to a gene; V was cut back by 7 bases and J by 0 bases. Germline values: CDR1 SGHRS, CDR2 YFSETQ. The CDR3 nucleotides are TGCGCCAGCCGGACAGGGACTATGAACACTGAAGCTTTCTTT. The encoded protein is CASRTGTMNTEAFF.

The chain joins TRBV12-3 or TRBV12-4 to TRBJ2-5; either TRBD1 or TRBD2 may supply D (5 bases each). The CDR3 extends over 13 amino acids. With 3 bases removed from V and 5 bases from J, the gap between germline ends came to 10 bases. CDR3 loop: CASSFGGWETQYF. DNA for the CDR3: TGTGCCAGCAGTTTTGGGGGATGGGAGACCCAGTACTTC.

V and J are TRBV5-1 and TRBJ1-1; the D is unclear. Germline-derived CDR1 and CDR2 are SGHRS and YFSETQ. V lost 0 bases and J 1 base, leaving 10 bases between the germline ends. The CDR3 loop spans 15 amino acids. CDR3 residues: CASSLDGRENTEAFF. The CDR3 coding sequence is TGCGCCAGCAGCTTGGACGGGAGGGAGAACACTGAAGCTTTCTTT.

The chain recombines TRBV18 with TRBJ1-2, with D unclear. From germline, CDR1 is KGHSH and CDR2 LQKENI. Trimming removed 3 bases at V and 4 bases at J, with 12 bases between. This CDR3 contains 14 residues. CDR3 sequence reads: CASSPRELSYGYTF. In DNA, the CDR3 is TGTGCCAGCTCACCCCGGGAGCTCAGCTATGGCTACACCTTC.

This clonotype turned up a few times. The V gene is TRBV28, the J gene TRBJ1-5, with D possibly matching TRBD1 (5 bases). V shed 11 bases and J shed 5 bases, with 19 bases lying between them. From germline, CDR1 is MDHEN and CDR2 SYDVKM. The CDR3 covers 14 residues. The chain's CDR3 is CACSRAGYDQPQHF. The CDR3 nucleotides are TGTGCCTGTTCCCGGGCAGGGTATGATCAGCCCCAGCATTTT.

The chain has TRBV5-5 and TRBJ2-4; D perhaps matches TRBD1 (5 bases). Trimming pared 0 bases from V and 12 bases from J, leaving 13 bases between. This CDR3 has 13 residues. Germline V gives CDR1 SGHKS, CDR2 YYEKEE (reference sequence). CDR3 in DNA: TGTGCCAGCAGCTTGGGGCAGGGTAGAAATCAGTACTTC. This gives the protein CASSLGQGRNQYF.

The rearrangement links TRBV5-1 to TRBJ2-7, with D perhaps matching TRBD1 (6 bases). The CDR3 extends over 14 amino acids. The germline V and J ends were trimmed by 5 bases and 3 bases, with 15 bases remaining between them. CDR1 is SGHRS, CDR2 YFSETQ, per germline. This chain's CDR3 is CASRGGGSYYEQYF. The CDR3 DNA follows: TGCGCCAGCAGAGGTGGGGGCAGTTACTACGAGCAGTACTTC.

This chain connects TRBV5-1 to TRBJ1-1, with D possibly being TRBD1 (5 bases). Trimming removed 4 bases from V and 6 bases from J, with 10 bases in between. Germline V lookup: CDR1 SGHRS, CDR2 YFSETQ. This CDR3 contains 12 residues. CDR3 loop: CASSNLGAEAFF. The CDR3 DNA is TGCGCCAGCAGCAACCTAGGGGCTGAAGCTTTCTTT.

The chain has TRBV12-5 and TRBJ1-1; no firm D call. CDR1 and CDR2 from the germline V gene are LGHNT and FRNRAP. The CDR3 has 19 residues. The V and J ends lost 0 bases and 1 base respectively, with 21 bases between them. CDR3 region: CASGLVKGSGDHPNTEAFF. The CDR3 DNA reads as TGTGCTAGTGGTTTGGTAAAAGGTAGTGGAGACCACCCGAACACTGAAGCTTTCTTT.

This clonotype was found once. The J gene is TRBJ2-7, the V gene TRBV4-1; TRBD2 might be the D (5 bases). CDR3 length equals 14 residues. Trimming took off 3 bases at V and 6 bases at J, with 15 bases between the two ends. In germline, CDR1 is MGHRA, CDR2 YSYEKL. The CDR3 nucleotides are TGCGCCAGCAGCCATCCCGGGGTCCGAGCCGAGCAGTACTTC. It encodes CASSHPGVRAEQYF.

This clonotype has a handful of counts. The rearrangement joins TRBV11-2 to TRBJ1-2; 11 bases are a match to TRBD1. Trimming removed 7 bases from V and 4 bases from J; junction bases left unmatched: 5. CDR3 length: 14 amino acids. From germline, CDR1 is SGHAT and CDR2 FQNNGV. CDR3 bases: TGTGCCAGCAAAGGGACAGGGGGGGTCTATGGCTACACCTTC. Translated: CASKGTGGVYGYTF.

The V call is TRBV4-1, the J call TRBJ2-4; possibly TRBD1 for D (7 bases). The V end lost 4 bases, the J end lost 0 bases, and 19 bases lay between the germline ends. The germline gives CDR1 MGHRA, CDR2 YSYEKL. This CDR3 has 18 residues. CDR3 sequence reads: CASSPQGGFTSAKNIQYF. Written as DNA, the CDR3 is TGCGCCAGCAGCCCCCAGGGGGGTTTCACCTCAGCCAAAAACATTCAGTACTTC.

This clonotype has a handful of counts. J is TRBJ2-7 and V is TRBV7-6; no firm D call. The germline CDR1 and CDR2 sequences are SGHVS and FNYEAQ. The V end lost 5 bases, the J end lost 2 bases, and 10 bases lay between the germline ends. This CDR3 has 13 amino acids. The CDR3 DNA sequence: TGTGCCAGCAGCACCGACCCTGCCTACGAGCAGTACTTC. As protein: CASSTDPAYEQYF.

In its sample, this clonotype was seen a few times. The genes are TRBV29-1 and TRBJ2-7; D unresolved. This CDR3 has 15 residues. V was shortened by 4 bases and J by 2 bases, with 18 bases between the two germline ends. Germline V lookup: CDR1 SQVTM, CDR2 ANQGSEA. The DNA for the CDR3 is TGCAGCGTTGTGGTTTCCACAACCCGCCCCTACGAGCAGTACTTC. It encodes CSVVVSTTRPYEQYF.

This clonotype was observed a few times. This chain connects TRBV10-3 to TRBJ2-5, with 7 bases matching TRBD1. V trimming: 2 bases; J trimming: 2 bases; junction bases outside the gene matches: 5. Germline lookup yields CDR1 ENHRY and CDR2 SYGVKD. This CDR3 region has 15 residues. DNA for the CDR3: TGTGCCATCAGTGAGAGAAGGACAGGACAAGAGACCCAGTACTTC. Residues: CAISERRTGQETQYF.

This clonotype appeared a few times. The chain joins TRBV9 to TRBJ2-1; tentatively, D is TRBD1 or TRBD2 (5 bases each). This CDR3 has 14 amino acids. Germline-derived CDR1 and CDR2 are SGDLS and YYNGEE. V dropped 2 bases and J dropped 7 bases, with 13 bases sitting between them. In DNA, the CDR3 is TGTGCCAGCAGCGTTTACGGGGACGGTAATGAGCAGTTCTTC. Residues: CASSVYGDGNEQFF.